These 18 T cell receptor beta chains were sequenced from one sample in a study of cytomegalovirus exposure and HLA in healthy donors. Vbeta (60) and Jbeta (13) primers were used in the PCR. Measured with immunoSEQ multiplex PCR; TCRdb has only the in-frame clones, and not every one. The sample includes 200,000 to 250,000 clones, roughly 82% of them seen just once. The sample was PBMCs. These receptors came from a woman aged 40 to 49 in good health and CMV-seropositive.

The CDR3 coding sequence is TGTGCCAGCAGCCCACCGGACAGGTTGAAATCCGAGCAGTACTTC. Translating it yields CASSPPDRLKSEQYF. The chain employs TRBV5-4 and TRBJ2-7; 7 bases agree with TRBD1. The germline V gene encodes CDR1 SGHNT and CDR2 YYREEE (reference sequence). This CDR3 contains 15 residues. J was trimmed by 6 bases and V by 4 bases; bases with no gene match: 13.

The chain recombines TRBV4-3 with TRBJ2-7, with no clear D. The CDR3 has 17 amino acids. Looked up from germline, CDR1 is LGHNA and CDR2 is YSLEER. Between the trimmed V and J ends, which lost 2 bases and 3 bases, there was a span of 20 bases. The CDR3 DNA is TGCGCCAGCAGCCAACAAGATAGTAGCCCCGGCGGCTACGAGCAGTACTTC. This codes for CASSQQDSSPGGYEQYF.

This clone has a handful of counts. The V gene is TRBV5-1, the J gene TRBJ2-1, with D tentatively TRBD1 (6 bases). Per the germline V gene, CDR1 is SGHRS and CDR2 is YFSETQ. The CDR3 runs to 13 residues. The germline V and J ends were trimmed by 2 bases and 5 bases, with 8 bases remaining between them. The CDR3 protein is CASSLGTNNEQFF. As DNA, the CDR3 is TGCGCCAGCAGCTTAGGGACAAACAATGAGCAGTTCTTC.

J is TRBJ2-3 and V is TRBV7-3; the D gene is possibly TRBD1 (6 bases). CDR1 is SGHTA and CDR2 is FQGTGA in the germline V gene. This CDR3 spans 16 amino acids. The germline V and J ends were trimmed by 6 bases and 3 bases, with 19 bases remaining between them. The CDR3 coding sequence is TGTGCCAGCAGTCCTACAGGGATAGAGTTGACAGATACGCAGTATTTT. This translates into CASSPTGIELTDTQYF.

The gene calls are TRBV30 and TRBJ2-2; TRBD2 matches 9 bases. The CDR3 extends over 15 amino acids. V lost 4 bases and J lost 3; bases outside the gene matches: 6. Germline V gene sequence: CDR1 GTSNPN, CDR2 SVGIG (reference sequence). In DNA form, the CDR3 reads TGTGCCTGGAAGGCGGGAGGGGCGGACACCGGGGAGCTGTTTTTT. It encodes CAWKAGGADTGELFF.

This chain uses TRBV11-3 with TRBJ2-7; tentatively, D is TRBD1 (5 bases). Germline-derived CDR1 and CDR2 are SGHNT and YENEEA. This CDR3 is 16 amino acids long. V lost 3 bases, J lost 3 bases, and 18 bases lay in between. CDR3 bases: TGTGCCAGCAGCTTCCGCTCGGACATTAGCATCTACGAGCAGTACTTC. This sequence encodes CASSFRSDISIYEQYF.

CDR3 residues: CASSYPTGGETQYF. The DNA of the CDR3 is TGTGCCAGCAGTTATCCAACGGGAGGAGAGACCCAGTACTTC. The chain carries TRBV5-6 and TRBJ2-5, with 7 bases that match TRBD2. V gave up 5 bases and J gave up 4 bases; unmatched junction bases: 8. The CDR3 is made up of 14 amino acids. In germline, CDR1 is SGHDT, CDR2 YYEEEE.

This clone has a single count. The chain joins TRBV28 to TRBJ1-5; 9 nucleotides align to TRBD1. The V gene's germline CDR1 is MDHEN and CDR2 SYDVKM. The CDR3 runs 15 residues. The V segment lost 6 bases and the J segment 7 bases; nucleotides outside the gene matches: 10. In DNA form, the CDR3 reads TGTGCCAGCAGCCCCATGACAGGGGGTGAACAGCCCCAGCATTTT. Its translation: CASSPMTGGEQPQHF.

The CDR3 coding sequence is TGTGCCAGCAGCCAAGTCACTAGCGGGGGCCTTAGCTCCTACGAGCAGTACTTC. Translation: CASSQVTSGGLSSYEQYF. The chain joins TRBV4-2 to TRBJ2-5; 11 nucleotides line up with TRBD2. The DNA end is a closer match to TRBJ2-7, so the J assignment may be wrong. This CDR3 contains 18 residues. Germline V gene data show CDR1 as LGHNA and CDR2 as YNFKEQ.

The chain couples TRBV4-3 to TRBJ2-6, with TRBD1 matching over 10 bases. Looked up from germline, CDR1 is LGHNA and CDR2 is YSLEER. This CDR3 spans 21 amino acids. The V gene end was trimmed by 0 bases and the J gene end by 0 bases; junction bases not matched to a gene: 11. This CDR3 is CASSQDNLGTGAFSGANVLTF. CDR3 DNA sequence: TGCGCCAGCAGCCAAGATAATTTAGGGACAGGGGCCTTCTCTGGGGCCAACGTCCTGACTTTC.

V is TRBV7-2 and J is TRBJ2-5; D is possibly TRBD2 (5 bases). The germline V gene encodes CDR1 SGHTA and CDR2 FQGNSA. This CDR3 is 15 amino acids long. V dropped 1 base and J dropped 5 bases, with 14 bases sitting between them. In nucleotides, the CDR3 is TGTGCCAGCAGCTTAGGGCGGGCGGACCTGGAGACCCAGTACTTC. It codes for CASSLGRADLETQYF. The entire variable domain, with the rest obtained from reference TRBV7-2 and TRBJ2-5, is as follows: GAGVSQSPSNKVTEKGKDVELRCDPISGHTALYWYRQSLGQGLEFLIYFQGNSAPDKSGLPSDRFSAERTGGSVSTLTIQRTQQEDSAVYLCASSLGRADLETQYFGPGTRLLVL.

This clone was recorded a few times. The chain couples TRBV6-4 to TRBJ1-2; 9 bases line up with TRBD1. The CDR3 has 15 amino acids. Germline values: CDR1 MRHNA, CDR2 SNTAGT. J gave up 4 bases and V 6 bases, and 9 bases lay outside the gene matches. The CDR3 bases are TGTGCCAGCAGACTCGGACAGGGGTCCTCCTATGGCTACACCTTC. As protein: CASRLGQGSSYGYTF.

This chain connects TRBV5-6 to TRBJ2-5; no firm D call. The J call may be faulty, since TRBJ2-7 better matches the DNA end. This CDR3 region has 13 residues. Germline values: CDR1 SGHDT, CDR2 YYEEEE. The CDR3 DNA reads TGTGCCAGCAGCTTGGGCCGATTCTACGAGCAGTACTTC. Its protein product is CASSLGRFYEQYF.

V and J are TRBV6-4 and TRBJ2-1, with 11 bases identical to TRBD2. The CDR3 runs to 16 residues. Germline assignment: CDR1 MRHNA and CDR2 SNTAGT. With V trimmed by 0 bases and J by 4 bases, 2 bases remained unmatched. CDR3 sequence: CASSDSTSGDYNEQFF. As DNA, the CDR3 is TGTGCCAGCAGTGACTCGACTAGCGGGGATTACAATGAGCAGTTCTTC.

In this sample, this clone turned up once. The CDR3 sequence: CASSEPGGGYTF. The CDR3 nucleotides are TGTGCCAGCAGTGAACCCGGGGGTGGCTACACCTTC. The chain has TRBV25-1 and TRBJ1-2; possible D gene TRBD1, 5 bases. V was trimmed by 2 bases and J by 7 bases, leaving 8 bases between them. This CDR3 region has 12 residues. CDR1 and CDR2 from the germline V gene are MGHDK and SYGVNS.

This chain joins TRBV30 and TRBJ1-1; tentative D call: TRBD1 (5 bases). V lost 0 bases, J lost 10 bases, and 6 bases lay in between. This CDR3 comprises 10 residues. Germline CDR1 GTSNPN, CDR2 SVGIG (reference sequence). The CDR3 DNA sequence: TGTGCCTGGAGTGTACAGGTAGCTTTCTTT. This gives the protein CAWSVQVAFF.

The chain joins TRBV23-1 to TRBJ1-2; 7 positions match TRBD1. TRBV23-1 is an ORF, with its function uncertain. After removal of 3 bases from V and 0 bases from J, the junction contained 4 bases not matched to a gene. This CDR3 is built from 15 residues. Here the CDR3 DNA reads TGCGCCAGCAGTCACCTCGACAGGGCTAACTATGGCTACACCTTC. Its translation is CASSHLDRANYGYTF.

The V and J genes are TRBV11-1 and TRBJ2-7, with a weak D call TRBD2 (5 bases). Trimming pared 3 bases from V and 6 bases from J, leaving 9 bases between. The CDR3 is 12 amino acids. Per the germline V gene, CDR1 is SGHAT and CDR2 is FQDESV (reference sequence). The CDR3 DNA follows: TGTGCCAGCAGCTTCCTGAGCGGCGAGCAGTACTTC. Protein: CASSFLSGEQYF.